These 14 T cell receptor beta chains share one sample of origin, sequenced in a study of blood T cells in healthy people across ages. A second PCR of roughly 7 to 11 cycles used a sample-barcoded 5' primer and a J-beta primer mix. One entry per CDR3 protein, called by TCRdb with MiXCR from the 5' RACE reads. Among 780,000 or so distinct CDR3 sequences listed, 25% were seen once. The data were also submitted as part of a second study, on T cells of mothers and their children.

Sequenced material: blood. All receptors come from a boy aged 5 to 17 in good health.

This clonotype turned up a few times. The chain recombines TRBV7-2 with TRBJ2-1; 11 bases map to TRBD2. There are 15 residues in the CDR3. After removal of 5 bases from V and 10 bases from J, the junction contained 10 bases not matched to a gene. Germline V gene lookup returns CDR1 SGHTA and CDR2 FQGNSA. This CDR3 reads CASSRLAGRADEQFF. CDR3 bases: TGTGCCAGCAGCCGACTAGCGGGAAGAGCAGACGAGCAGTTCTTC.

This clonotype was counted a few times. Mismatch with germline at one junction end may stem from a read error. CDR3 sequence reads: CSVRDREGAGNTIYF. CDR3 DNA: TGCAGTGTTAGAGATCGTGAAGGGGCTGGAAACACCATATATTTT. The chain uses TRBV20-1 and TRBJ1-3; the D gene is possibly TRBD1 (5 bases). This CDR3 contains 15 residues. Germline values: CDR1 DFQATT, CDR2 SNEGSKA (reference sequence).

This clonotype appeared a few times. This chain uses TRBV7-6 with TRBJ2-5, with 13 bases that match TRBD2. Germline trimming cut 5 bases from V and 1 base from J; bases unmatched to any gene: 13. The CDR3 spans 19 residues. The V gene's germline CDR1 is SGHVS and CDR2 FNYEAQ. The CDR3 DNA sequence: TGTGCCAGCAGCCCGATGGGACTAGCGGGAAGGTGGGGCCAAGAGACCCAGTACTTC. Protein: CASSPMGLAGRWGQETQYF.

The rearrangement joins TRBV2 to TRBJ1-2, with 7 bases aligning to TRBD1. The length of the CDR3 is 18 residues. Trimming removed 0 bases from V and 7 bases from J; junction bases left unmatched: 17. Germline lookup yields CDR1 SNHLY and CDR2 FYNNEI. CDR3 sequence reads: CASSEALQATGMLRGYTF. CDR3 in DNA: TGTGCCAGCAGTGAAGCCCTCCAGGCGACAGGGATGTTACGTGGCTACACCTTC.

The chain is built from TRBV4-2 and TRBJ1-1, with no clear D. The CDR3 covers 12 residues. V lost 8 bases and J 0 bases, leaving 7 bases between the germline ends. CDR1 is LGHNA, CDR2 YNFKEQ, per germline. The CDR3 DNA reads TGTGCCAGCCGGGGAATGAACACTGAAGCTTTCTTT. As protein: CASRGMNTEAFF.

This chain uses TRBV7-2 with TRBJ2-5; D is undetermined. The J call may be in error: the DNA end matches TRBJ2-1 better. Per germline, CDR1 SGHTA and CDR2 FQGNSA. The CDR3 contains 12 residues. The CDR3 DNA reads TGTGCCAGCAGCTTAGATTGGGGAGAGCAGTTCTTC. The encoded protein is CASSLDWGEQFF.

This clonotype was detected only a few times. The chain carries TRBV6-5 and TRBJ2-1; 9 bases are shared with TRBD1. V dropped 6 bases and J dropped 4; count of bases not matched to a gene: 7. Germline V lookup: CDR1 MNHEY, CDR2 SVGAGI. The CDR3 totals 15 residues. This CDR3 is CASRGAGQGYNEQFF. The CDR3 nucleotides read TGTGCCAGCAGAGGAGCGGGACAGGGATACAATGAGCAGTTCTTC.

This clonotype has just a few counts. The chain combines TRBV28 with TRBJ2-1, with 13 positions matching TRBD2. Germline CDR1 is MDHEN and CDR2 is SYDVKM. Trimming at V came to 5 bases and at J to 4 bases, leaving 5 bases not matched to a gene. The CDR3 is 16 residues long. The CDR3 DNA is TGTGCCAGCAGTCGGACTAGCGGGAGTTTGTACAATGAGCAGTTCTTC. Its protein product is CASSRTSGSLYNEQFF. Drawing the rest from reference TRBV28 and TRBJ2-1, the complete variable domain is DVKVTQSSRYLVKRTGEKVFLECVQDMDHENMFWYRQDPGLGLRLIYFSYDVKMKEKGDIPEGYSVSREKKERFSLILESASTNQTSMYLCASSRTSGSLYNEQFFGPGTRLTVL.

The CDR3 region is CASRYTSDRGNTEAFF. The CDR3 bases are TGTGCCAGCAGGTATACCTCGGACAGGGGGAACACTGAAGCTTTCTTT. This sequence joins TRBV28 and TRBJ1-1, with 9 bases aligning to TRBD1. This CDR3 is built from 16 residues. Looked up from germline, CDR1 is MDHEN and CDR2 is SYDVKM. The trim removed 6 bases at V and 1 base at J, leaving 9 bases unmatched. The full variable domain, its missing parts supplied by reference TRBV28 and TRBJ1-1, is DVKVTQSSRYLVKRTGEKVFLECVQDMDHENMFWYRQDPGLGLRLIYFSYDVKMKEKGDIPEGYSVSREKKERFSLILESASTNQTSMYLCASRYTSDRGNTEAFFGQGTRLTVV.

This clonotype was observed a few times. This sequence joins TRBV6-2 or TRBV6-3 and TRBJ2-1, with D possibly being TRBD2 (8 bases). In germline, CDR1 is MNHEY, CDR2 SVGEGT. This CDR3 is built from 19 residues. V gave up 4 bases and J gave up 5 bases, with 27 bases separating them. DNA for the CDR3: TGTGCCAGCAGTTCGGGGGGGGAGGGGGCCCTCCTGACTCACAATGAGCAGTTCTTC. Translated, it gives CASSSGGEGALLTHNEQFF.

The rearrangement joins TRBV5-4 to TRBJ1-6; 7 bases align to TRBD1. The CDR3 has 19 residues. Trimming cost V 2 bases and J 0 bases; bases outside gene matches: 11. Germline V gene sequence: CDR1 SGHNT, CDR2 YYREEE (reference sequence). As DNA, the CDR3 is TGTGCCAGCAGCTTCAACCCGGGACAGAGTAGCTCCTATAATTCACCCCTCCACTTT. Protein product: CASSFNPGQSSSYNSPLHF.

In regard to this clonotype: Being one base from a much bigger clone, this may be a read error. The CDR3 reads CSAESADRGRRNEQYF. The CDR3 coding sequence is TGCAGTGCTGAGAGCGCCGACAGGGGGCGCAGGAACGAGCAGTACTTC. The chain recombines TRBV20-1 with TRBJ2-7; 10 bases map to TRBD1. Germline V CDR1 and CDR2: DFQATT, SNEGSKA (reference sequence). Trimming at V came to 5 bases and at J to 5 bases, leaving 15 bases not matched to a gene. The CDR3 length is 16 residues.

The chain couples TRBV7-2 to TRBJ2-2, with D perhaps TRBD1 (6 bases). This CDR3 spans 14 amino acids. V was pared by 5 bases and J by 4 bases, with 11 bases between. Germline V gene data show CDR1 as SGHTA and CDR2 as FQGNSA. For the CDR3, the DNA is TGTGCCAGCAGCCTAAGACAGGCCACCGGGGAGCTGTTTTTT. Protein product: CASSLRQATGELFF.

This chain joins TRBV28 and TRBJ1-2; maybe TRBD1 (5 bases). This CDR3 is 13 amino acids long. Germline V gene sequence: CDR1 MDHEN, CDR2 SYDVKM. The V end lost 4 bases, the J end lost 8 bases, and 14 bases lay between the germline ends. This chain's CDR3 is CASSSSGAWGYTF. The CDR3 DNA reads TGTGCCAGCAGTTCATCCGGGGCCTGGGGCTACACCTTC.